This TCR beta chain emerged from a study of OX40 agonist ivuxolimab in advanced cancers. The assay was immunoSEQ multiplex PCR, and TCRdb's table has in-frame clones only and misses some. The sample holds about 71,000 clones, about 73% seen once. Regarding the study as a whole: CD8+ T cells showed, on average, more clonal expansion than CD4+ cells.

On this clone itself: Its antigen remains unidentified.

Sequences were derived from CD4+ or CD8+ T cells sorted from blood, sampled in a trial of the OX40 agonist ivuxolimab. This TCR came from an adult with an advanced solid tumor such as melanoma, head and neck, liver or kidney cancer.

CDR3 bases: TGTGCCTGGACCATGGGTCCAGGGCACCCACCCCTCCACTTT. Amino acid sequence: CAWTMGPGHPPLHF. V gene TRBV30 combines with J gene TRBJ1-6; possible D gene TRBD1, 5 bases. Per germline, CDR1 GTSNPN and CDR2 SVGIG (reference sequence). V was pared by 4 bases and J by 11 bases, with 18 bases between. This CDR3 has 14 amino acids.